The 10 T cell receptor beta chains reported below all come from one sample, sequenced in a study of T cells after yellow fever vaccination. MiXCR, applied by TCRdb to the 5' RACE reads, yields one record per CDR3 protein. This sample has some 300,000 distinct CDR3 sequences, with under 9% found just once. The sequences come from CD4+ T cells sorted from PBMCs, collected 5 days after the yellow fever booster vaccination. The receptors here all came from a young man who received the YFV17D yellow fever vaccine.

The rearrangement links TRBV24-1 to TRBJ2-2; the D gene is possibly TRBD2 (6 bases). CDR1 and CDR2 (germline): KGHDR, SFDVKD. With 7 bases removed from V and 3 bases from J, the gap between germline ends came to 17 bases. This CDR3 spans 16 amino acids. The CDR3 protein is CATRGRTSEYTGELFF. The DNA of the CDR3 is TGTGCCACCAGGGGGAGGACGTCGGAGTACACCGGGGAGCTGTTTTTT.

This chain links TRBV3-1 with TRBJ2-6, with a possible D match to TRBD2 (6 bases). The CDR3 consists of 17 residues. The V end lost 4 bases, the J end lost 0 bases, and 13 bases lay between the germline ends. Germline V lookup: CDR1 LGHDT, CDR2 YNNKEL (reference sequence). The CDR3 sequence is CASSRFSGNSGANVLTF. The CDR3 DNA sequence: TGTGCCAGCAGCCGGTTTAGCGGAAACTCTGGGGCCAACGTCCTGACTTTC. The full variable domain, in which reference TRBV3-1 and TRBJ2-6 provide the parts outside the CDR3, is DTAVSQTPKYLVTQMGNDKSIKCEQNLGHDTMYWYKQDSKKFLKIMFSYNNKELIINETVPNRFSPKSPDKAHLNLHINSLELGDSAVYFCASSRFSGNSGANVLTFGAGSRLTVL.

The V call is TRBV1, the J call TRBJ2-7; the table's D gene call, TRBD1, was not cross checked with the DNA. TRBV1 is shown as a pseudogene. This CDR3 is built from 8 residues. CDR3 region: CTDMGSSV. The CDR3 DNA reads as TGCACAGACATGGGGAGCTCGGTC.

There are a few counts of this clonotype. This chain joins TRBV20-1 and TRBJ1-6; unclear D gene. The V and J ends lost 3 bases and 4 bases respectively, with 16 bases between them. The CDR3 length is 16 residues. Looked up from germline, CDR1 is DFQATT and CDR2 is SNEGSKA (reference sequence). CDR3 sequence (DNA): TGCAGTGCTAGTTCGGGCCGCGGGCGTTATAATTCACCCCTCCACTTT. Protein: CSASSGRGRYNSPLHF.

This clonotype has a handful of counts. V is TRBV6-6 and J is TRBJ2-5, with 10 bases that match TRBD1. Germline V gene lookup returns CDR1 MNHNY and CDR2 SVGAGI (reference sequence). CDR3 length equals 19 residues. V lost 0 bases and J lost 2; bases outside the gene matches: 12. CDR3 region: CASSYSKGQGSSTQETQYF. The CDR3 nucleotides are TGTGCCAGCAGTTACTCGAAGGGACAGGGGTCCTCTACGCAAGAGACCCAGTACTTC.

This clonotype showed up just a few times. CDR3: CASNPQGVRGDTQYF. CDR3 DNA sequence: TGTGCCAGCAACCCACAGGGGGTACGGGGAGATACGCAGTATTTT. The V call is TRBV9, the J call TRBJ2-3, with 8 bases that match TRBD1. The CDR3 is 15 residues long. J lost 5 bases, V lost 6 bases, and 11 bases had no gene match. Germline lookup yields CDR1 SGDLS and CDR2 YYNGEE.

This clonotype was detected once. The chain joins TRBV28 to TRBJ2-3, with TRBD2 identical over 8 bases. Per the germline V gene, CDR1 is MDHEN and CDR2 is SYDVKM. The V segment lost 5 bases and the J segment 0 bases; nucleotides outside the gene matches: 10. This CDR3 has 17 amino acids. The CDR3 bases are TGTGCCAGCAGTCCCCTCCCCGCGGGGGGCAGCACAGATACGCAGTATTTT. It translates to CASSPLPAGGSTDTQYF.

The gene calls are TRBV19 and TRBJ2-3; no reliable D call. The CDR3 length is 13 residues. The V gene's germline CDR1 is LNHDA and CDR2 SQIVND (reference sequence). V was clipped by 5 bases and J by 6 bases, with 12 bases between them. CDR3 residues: CASSPRLGDTQYF. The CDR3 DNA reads TGTGCCAGTAGTCCGAGACTGGGGGATACGCAGTATTTT.

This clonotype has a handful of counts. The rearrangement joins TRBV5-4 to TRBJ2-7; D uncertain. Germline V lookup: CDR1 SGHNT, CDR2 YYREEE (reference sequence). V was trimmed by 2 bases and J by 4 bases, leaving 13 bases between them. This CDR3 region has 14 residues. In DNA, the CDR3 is TGTGCCAGCAGCTTCGCAGGCCTGGGGTACGAGCAGTACGTC. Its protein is CASSFAGLGYEQYV.

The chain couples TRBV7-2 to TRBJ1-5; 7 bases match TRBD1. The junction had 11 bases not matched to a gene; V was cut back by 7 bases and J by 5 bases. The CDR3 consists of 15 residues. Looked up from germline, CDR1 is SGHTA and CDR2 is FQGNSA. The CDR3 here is CASNQAGTEDQPQHF. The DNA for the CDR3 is TGTGCCAGCAATCAAGCCGGGACAGAGGATCAGCCCCAGCATTTT. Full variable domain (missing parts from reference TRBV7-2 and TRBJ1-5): GAGVSQSPSNKVTEKGKDVELRCDPISGHTALYWYRQSLGQGLEFLIYFQGNSAPDKSGLPSDRFSAERTGGSVSTLTIQRTQQEDSAVYLCASNQAGTEDQPQHFGDGTRLSIL.